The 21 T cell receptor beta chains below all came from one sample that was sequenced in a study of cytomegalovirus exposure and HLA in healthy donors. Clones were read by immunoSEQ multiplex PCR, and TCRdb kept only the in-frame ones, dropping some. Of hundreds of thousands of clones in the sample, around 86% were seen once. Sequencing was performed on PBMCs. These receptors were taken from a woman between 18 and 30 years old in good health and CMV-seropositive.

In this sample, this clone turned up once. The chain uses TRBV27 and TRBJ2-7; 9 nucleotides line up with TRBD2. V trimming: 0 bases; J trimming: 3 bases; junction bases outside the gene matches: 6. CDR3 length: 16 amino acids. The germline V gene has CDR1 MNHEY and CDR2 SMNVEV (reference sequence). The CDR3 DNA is TGTGCCAGCAGTTTATCTCCTAGCGGGATTGGCTACGAGCAGTACTTC. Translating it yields CASSLSPSGIGYEQYF.

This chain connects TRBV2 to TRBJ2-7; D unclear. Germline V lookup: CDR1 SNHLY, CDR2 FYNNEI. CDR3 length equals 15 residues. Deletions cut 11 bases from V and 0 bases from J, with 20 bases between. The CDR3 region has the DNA TGTGCCGGAGACCGTACCGGCGTGAGCTCCTACGAGCAGTACTTC. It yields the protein CAGDRTGVSSYEQYF.

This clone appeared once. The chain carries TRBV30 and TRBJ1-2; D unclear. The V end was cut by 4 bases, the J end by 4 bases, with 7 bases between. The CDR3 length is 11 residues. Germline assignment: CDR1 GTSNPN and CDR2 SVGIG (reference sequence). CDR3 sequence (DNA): TGTGCCTGGACGGGTGGCTATGGCTACACCTTC. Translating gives CAWTGGYGYTF.

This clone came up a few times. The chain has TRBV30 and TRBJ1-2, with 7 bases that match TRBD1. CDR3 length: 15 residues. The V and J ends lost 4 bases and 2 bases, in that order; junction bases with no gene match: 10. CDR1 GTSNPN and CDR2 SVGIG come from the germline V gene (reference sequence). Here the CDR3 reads CAWIRTGLGNYGYTF. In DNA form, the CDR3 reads TGTGCCTGGATCCGGACAGGCTTAGGAAACTATGGCTACACCTTC.

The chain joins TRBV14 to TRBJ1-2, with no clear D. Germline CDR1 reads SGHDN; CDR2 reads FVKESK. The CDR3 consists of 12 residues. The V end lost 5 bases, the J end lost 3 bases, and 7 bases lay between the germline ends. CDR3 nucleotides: TGTGCCAGCAGCAACTCCGACTATGGCTACACCTTC. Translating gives CASSNSDYGYTF. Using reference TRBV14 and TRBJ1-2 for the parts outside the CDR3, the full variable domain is EAGVTQFPSHSVIEKGQTVTLRCDPISGHDNLYWYRRVMGKEIKFLLHFVKESKQDESGMPNNRFLAERTGGTYSTLKVQPAELEDSGVYFCASSNSDYGYTFGSGTRLTVV.

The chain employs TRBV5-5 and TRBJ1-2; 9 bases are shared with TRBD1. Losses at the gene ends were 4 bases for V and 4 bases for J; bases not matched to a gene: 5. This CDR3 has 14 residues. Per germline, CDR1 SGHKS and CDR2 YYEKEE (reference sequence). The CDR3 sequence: CASSLRTGAYGYTF. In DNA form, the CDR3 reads TGTGCCAGCAGCCTACGGACAGGGGCCTATGGCTACACCTTC. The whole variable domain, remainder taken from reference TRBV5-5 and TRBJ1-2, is DAGVTQSPTHLIKTRGQQVTLRCSPISGHKSVSWYQQVLGQGPQFIFQYYEKEERGRGNFPDRFSARQFPNYSSELNVNALLLGDSALYLCASSLRTGAYGYTFGSGTRLTVV.

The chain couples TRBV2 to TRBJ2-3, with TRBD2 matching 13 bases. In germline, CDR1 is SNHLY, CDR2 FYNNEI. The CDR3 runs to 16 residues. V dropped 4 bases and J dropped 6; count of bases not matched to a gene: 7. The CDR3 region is CASSVLLAGGGDTQYF. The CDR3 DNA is TGTGCCAGCAGTGTGCTACTAGCGGGAGGGGGGGATACGCAGTATTTT.

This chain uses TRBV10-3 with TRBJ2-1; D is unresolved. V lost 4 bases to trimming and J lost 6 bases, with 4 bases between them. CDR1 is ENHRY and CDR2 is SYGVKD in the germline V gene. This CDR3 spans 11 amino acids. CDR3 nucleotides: TGTGCCATCAGTGCCGGCAATGAGCAGTTCTTC. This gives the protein CAISAGNEQFF.

Here the CDR3 DNA reads TGTGCCAGCAGTTTAAGGGTAGCGGAGACCCAGTACTTC. Protein sequence: CASSLRVAETQYF. This chain connects TRBV27 to TRBJ2-5; possibly TRBD2 for D (5 bases). V lost 2 bases, J lost 5 bases, and 9 bases lay in between. The CDR3 has 13 amino acids. Germline CDR1 reads MNHEY; CDR2 reads SMNVEV (reference sequence).

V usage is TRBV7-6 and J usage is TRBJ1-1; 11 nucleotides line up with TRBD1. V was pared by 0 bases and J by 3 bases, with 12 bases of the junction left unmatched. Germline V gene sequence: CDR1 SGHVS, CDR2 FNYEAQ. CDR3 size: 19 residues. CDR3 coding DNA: TGTGCCAGCAGCTTAGCTCCCGGGACAGGGGGGGCGCGTCACACTGAAGCTTTCTTT. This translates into CASSLAPGTGGARHTEAFF.

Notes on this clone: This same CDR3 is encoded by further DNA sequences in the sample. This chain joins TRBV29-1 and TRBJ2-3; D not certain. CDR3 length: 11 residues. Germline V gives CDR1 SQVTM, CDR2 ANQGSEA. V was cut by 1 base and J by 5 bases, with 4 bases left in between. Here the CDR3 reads CSVEGGDTQYF. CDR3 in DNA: TGCAGCGTTGAAGGCGGAGATACGCAGTATTTT.

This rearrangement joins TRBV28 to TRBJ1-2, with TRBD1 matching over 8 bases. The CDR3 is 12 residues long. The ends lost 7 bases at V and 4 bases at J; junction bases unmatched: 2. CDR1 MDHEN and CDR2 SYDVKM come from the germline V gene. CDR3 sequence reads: CASKDRAYGYTF. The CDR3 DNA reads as TGTGCCAGCAAGGACAGGGCCTATGGCTACACCTTC.

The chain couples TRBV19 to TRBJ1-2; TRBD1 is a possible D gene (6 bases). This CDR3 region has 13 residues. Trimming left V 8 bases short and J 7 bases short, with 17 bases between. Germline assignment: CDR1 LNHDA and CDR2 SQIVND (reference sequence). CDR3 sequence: CASGTRGRPGYTF. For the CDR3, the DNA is TGTGCCAGTGGGACCAGGGGACGTCCTGGCTACACCTTC.

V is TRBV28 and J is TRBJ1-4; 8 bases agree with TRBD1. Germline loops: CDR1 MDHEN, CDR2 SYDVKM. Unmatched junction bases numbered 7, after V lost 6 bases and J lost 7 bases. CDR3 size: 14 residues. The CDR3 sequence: CASRDQGAGEKLFF. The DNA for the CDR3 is TGTGCCAGCAGAGATCAGGGGGCGGGTGAAAAACTGTTTTTT.

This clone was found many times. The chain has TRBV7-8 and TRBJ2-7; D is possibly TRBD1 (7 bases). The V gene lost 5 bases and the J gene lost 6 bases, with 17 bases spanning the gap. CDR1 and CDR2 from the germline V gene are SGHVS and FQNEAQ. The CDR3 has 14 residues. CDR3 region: CASSLQGRLGEQYF. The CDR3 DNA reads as TGTGCCAGCAGCCTACAGGGGCGACTAGGCGAGCAGTACTTC.

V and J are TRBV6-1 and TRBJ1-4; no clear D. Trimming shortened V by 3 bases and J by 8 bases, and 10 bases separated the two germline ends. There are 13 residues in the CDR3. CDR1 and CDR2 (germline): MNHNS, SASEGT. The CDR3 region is CASSEAASEKLFF. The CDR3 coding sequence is TGTGCCAGCAGTGAGGCGGCGTCGGAAAAACTGTTTTTT.

The CDR3 sequence: CASSLNKREGLESYEQYF. The CDR3 bases are TGTGCCAGCAGTTTAAACAAGCGGGAGGGCCTAGAGTCCTACGAGCAGTACTTC. This rearrangement joins TRBV28 to TRBJ2-7, with TRBD2 matching 10 bases. The CDR3 length is 18 residues. The junction had 11 bases not matched to a gene; V was cut back by 2 bases and J by 1 base. CDR1 MDHEN and CDR2 SYDVKM come from the germline V gene.

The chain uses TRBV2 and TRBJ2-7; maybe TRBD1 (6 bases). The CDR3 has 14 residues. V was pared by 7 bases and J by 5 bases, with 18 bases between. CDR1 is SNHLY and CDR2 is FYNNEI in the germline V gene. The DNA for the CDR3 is TGTGCCAGCAACCGTGAGGGGGTTGTCAACGAGCAGTACTTC. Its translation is CASNREGVVNEQYF. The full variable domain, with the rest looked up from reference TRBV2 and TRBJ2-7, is EPEVTQTPSHQVTQMGQEVILRCVPISNHLYFYWYRQILGQKVEFLVSFYNNEISEKSEIFDDQFSVERPDGSNFTLKIRSTKLEDSAMYFCASNREGVVNEQYFGPGTRLTVT.

CDR3 amino acids: CASSPEQGGTGELFF. The CDR3 DNA is TGTGCCAGCTCACCAGAGCAGGGTGGTACCGGGGAGCTGTTTTTT. V and J are TRBV18 and TRBJ2-2, with D maybe TRBD1 (5 bases). The CDR3 sequence is 15 residues long. V was cut by 2 bases and J by 5 bases, with 12 bases left in between. Germline-derived CDR1 and CDR2 are KGHSH and LQKENI.

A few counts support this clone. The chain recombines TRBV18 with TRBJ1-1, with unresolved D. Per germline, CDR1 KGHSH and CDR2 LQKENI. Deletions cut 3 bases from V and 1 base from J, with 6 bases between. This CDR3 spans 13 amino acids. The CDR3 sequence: CASSPGRNTEAFF. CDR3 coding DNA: TGTGCCAGCTCACCGGGCAGGAACACTGAAGCTTTCTTT.

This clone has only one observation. CDR3 nucleotide sequence: TGTGCCAGCAGCCACCCGGGACTAACGATCTACGAGCAGTACTTC. It codes for CASSHPGLTIYEQYF. This chain links TRBV4-2 with TRBJ2-7, with 7 bases aligning to TRBD2. The CDR3 contains 15 residues. V lost 3 bases to trimming and J lost 3 bases; unmatched junction nucleotides: 8. Germline V gene data show CDR1 as LGHNA and CDR2 as YNFKEQ.